This T cell receptor beta chain was retrieved from a study of CD8 T cells in ankylosing spondylitis. TCR beta libraries were made by quantitative 5'-RACE with molecular barcodes. TCRdb re-analysed the 5' RACE reads in MiXCR, keeping a single row per CDR3 protein. This sample carries 30,000 to 45,000 distinct CDR3 sequences, approximately 11% of them seen once, and the ten largest clones take 20%. V was trimmed by 1 base and J by 0 bases, leaving 12 bases between them. Germline values: CDR1 SGHAT, CDR2 FQNNGV. The CDR3 covers 16 residues. This clonotype showed up just a few times. Its specificity is not known. General study findings and limits: Significantly higher representation of disease-linked clones was reported for matched ankylosing spondylitis synovial fluid. A number of the motif variants had already been described in reactive arthritis synovial fluid and blood.

The rearrangement joins TRBV11-2 to TRBJ1-1; D gene unclear. The sequence came from a male donor with ankylosing spondylitis. What was sequenced was synovial fluid, either unsorted or a sorted T cell fraction (not recorded which). The CDR3 DNA is TGTGCCAGCAGCTTAGTGCAGGTGGGAATGAACACTGAAGCTTTCTTT. Translated: CASSLVQVGMNTEAFF.